This T cell receptor beta chain was identified during a study of OX40 agonist ivuxolimab in advanced cancers. TCRdb's table, derived via immunoSEQ multiplex PCR, lists solely in-frame clones and lacks some. Here the sample spans fewer than 55,000 clones, approximately 88% being singletons. Source: CD4+ or CD8+ T cells sorted from blood, taken in a trial of the OX40 agonist ivuxolimab. The receptor comes from an adult with an advanced solid tumor such as melanoma, head and neck, liver or kidney cancer.

CDR3 protein: CASSSFRGLNTGELFF. CDR3 coding DNA: TGTGCCAGCAGTTCCTTCCGGGGGCTGAACACCGGGGAGCTGTTTTTT. The chain has TRBV28 and TRBJ2-2; the D gene could be TRBD1 or TRBD2 (6 bases each). Looked up from germline, CDR1 is MDHEN and CDR2 is SYDVKM. The CDR3 is made up of 16 amino acids. The V end lost 4 bases, the J end lost 1 base, and 13 bases lay between the germline ends.